These T cell receptor beta chains were read from a single sample in a study of cytomegalovirus exposure and HLA in healthy donors. Sequenced by immunoSEQ multiplex PCR; TCRdb stores in-frame clones only, minus some. The sample holds 220,000 or so clones, roughly 88% seen once. The sample consisted of PBMCs. The source is a woman under 40 in good health and CMV-seropositive. The CDR3 runs from the conserved cysteine through the conserved F or W. D genes are given only for firm matches. Only some rows state a clone size, as once, few, many or a class for expanded clones.

CDR3 | DNA | size | D | J | V
CAWRRDLTDTQYF | TGTGCCTGGAGACGGGACCTCACAGATACGCAGTATTTT | - | - | TRBJ2-3 | TRBV30
CASSSGRSRQETQYF | TGTGCCAGCAGCAGCGGGAGGTCCCGCCAAGAGACCCAGTACTTC | - | TRBD2 | TRBJ2-5 | TRBV27
CASTGQAGNTIYF | TGTGCCAGCACGGGACAGGCTGGAAACACCATATATTTT | few | TRBD1 | TRBJ1-3 | TRBV27
CASSYAGGWTEAFF | TGTGCCAGCAGTTACGCAGGGGGCTGGACTGAAGCTTTCTTT | - | TRBD1 | TRBJ1-1 | TRBV6-5
CSVRGGMNTEAFF | TGCAGCGTTCGGGGTGGGATGAACACTGAAGCTTTCTTT | once | - | TRBJ1-1 | TRBV29-1
CASSQPTPYRQIDNEQFF | TGTGCCAGCAGCCAACCTACTCCGTATCGCCAGATTGACAATGAGCAGTTCTTC | - | - | TRBJ2-1 | TRBV14
CAWSNLPGGARDGYTF | TGTGCCTGGAGTAACCTTCCCGGGGGGGCGAGAGATGGCTACACCTTC | - | - | TRBJ1-2 | TRBV30
CASIEAGGVDEQYF | TGTGCCAGCATAGAAGCGGGAGGTGTGGACGAGCAGTACTTC | - | TRBD2 | TRBJ2-7 | TRBV28
CAWSSGRAYEQYF | TGTGCCTGGAGTAGCGGGAGGGCCTACGAGCAGTACTTC | - | TRBD2 | TRBJ2-7 | TRBV30
CASSDGGYTGELFF | TGTGCCAGCAGTGATGGGGGCTACACCGGGGAGCTGTTTTTT | - | - | TRBJ2-2 | TRBV6-1
CAWSAKIDPYEQYF | TGTGCCTGGAGTGCCAAGATTGACCCGTACGAGCAGTACTTC | - | - | TRBJ2-7 | TRBV30
CASSPGQGAYEQYF | TGCGCCAGCTCTCCGGGACAGGGGGCCTACGAGCAGTACTTC | - | TRBD1 | TRBJ2-7 | TRBV5-1
CASSRAGGPFEQYF | TGTGCCAGCAGCCGCGCCGGGGGGCCGTTCGAGCAGTACTTC | - | - | TRBJ2-7 | TRBV13
CASSLGPTPTDTQYF | TGTGCCAGCAGCTTAGGACCGACGCCCACAGATACGCAGTATTTT | - | - | TRBJ2-3 | TRBV7-6
CASRNDRGIESGNTIYF | TGTGCCAGCAGAAACGACAGGGGAATTGAGTCTGGAAACACCATATATTTT | - | TRBD1 | TRBJ1-3 | TRBV25-1
CAWSQGTDTQYF | TGTGCCTGGAGCCAGGGCACAGATACGCAGTATTTT | - | - | TRBJ2-3 | TRBV30
CASSSSPTEAFF | TGCGCCAGCAGCTCAAGCCCCACTGAAGCTTTCTTT | - | - | TRBJ1-1 | TRBV5-1
CASSYRDEQFF | TGTGCCAGCAGTTACAGAGATGAGCAGTTCTTC | - | - | TRBJ2-1 | TRBV6-5
CATKEGPRNEQFF | TGTGCCACCAAGGAGGGCCCTAGGAATGAGCAGTTCTTC | - | - | TRBJ2-1 | TRBV15
CASRLGQGSSYEQYF | TGTGCCAGCAGACTTGGACAGGGCAGCTCCTACGAGCAGTACTTC | - | TRBD1 | TRBJ2-7 | TRBV28
CAWSEGEGPRAYTEAFF | TGTGCCTGGAGTGAGGGGGAGGGCCCCCGGGCATACACTGAAGCTTTCTTT | - | - | TRBJ1-1 | TRBV30
CAISDGLRSNQPQHF | TGTGCCATCAGCGACGGGTTAAGGAGCAATCAGCCCCAGCATTTT | - | - | TRBJ1-5 | TRBV10-3
CASSLEGPGTGDHEQYF | TGTGCCAGCAGCTTAGAAGGGCCCGGGACAGGGGACCACGAGCAGTACTTC | - | TRBD1 | TRBJ2-7 | TRBV11-2
CASSFSFGGIYEQYF | TGTGCCAGCAGCTTTTCATTTGGGGGGATATACGAGCAGTACTTC | - | - | TRBJ2-7 | TRBV11-1
CASSLAGGNYGYTF | TGCGCCAGCAGCTTGGCTGGGGGGAACTATGGCTACACCTTC | - | - | TRBJ1-2 | TRBV5-1
CASSPHTENTEAFF | TGTGCCAGCAGCCCACATACAGAGAATACTGAAGCTTTCTTT | - | - | TRBJ1-1 | TRBV5-4
CASSQDSAGLFGGYTF | TGTGCCAGCAGCCAAGATAGTGCTGGCCTCTTTGGTGGCTACACCTTC | once | - | TRBJ1-2 | TRBV4-2
CASSQDRELGGNEQFF | TGCGCCAGCAGCCAAGATAGAGAGCTAGGAGGCAATGAGCAGTTCTTC | - | - | TRBJ2-1 | TRBV4-3
CAIMGADEKLFF | TGTGCCATCATGGGGGCGGATGAAAAACTGTTTTTT | few | - | TRBJ1-4 | TRBV10-3
CASNSAQGRYGYTF | TGTGCCAGCAATTCTGCGCAGGGGAGGTACGGCTACACCTTC | - | - | TRBJ1-2 | TRBV28
CASSYSPDSYGYTF | TGTGCCAGCAGTTACTCGCCAGACTCCTATGGCTACACCTTC | - | - | TRBJ1-2 | TRBV6-5
CASSQTGTRGYTF | TGTGCCAGCAGTCAAACAGGGACTCGAGGCTACACCTTC | large | - | TRBJ1-2 | TRBV28
CASSSQGSTEAFF | TGTGCCAGCAGCTCTCAGGGGTCCACTGAAGCTTTCTTT | - | - | TRBJ1-1 | TRBV5-6
CASSSPTSGRAAKNIQYF | TGTGCCAGCAGCTCGCCTACTAGCGGGAGGGCAGCCAAAAACATTCAGTACTTC | - | TRBD2 | TRBJ2-4 | TRBV13
CASSHSGMSETQYF | TGCGCCAGCAGCCATTCGGGGATGTCAGAGACCCAGTACTTC | - | - | TRBJ2-5 | TRBV4-1
CSVEGPSGQSYNEQFF | TGCAGCGTTGAAGGGCCTAGCGGCCAATCCTACAATGAGCAGTTCTTC | - | TRBD2 | TRBJ2-1 | TRBV29-1
CAWKGAGTNYGYTF | TGTGCCTGGAAAGGTGCGGGTACCAACTATGGCTACACCTTC | - | - | TRBJ1-2 | TRBV30
CASSQGELGEQFF | TGTGCCAGCAGCCAAGGGGAGTTGGGTGAGCAGTTCTTC | - | - | TRBJ2-1 | TRBV4-2
CAWSTGTIPLYEQYF | TGTGCCTGGAGTACGGGGACAATCCCCCTATACGAGCAGTACTTC | - | - | TRBJ2-7 | TRBV30
CASSLDRGRGLEQYF | TGTGCCAGCAGCTTAGATCGCGGGAGGGGCCTCGAGCAGTACTTC | - | TRBD2 | TRBJ2-7 | TRBV7-2
CASSSGTAYEQYF | TGTGCCAGCTCCTCCGGGACAGCTTACGAGCAGTACTTC | - | TRBD1 | TRBJ2-7 | TRBV5-4
CASSQCNGAEQYF | TGCGCCAGCAGTCAATGCAATGGGGCAGAGCAGTACTTC | - | - | TRBJ2-7 | TRBV23-1
CAINSGGQYNEQFF | TGTGCCATCAATTCGGGAGGGCAATACAATGAGCAGTTCTTC | once | TRBD2 | TRBJ2-1 | TRBV10-3
CASSQDHPGNGGYTF | TGCGCCAGCAGCCAAGACCATCCAGGGAATGGCGGCTACACCTTC | - | - | TRBJ1-2 | TRBV4-3
CASKDSSNYGYTF | TGTGCCAGTAAGGACAGCTCTAACTATGGCTACACCTTC | - | - | TRBJ1-2 | TRBV19
CASRTLAGHYNEQFF | TGTGCCAGCAGGACCTTAGCGGGCCACTACAATGAGCAGTTCTTC | - | TRBD2 | TRBJ2-1 | TRBV6-5
CASSLASGGTGNTIYF | TGCGCCAGCAGCTTGGCGTCAGGGGGCACTGGAAACACCATATATTTT | - | TRBD1 | TRBJ1-3 | TRBV5-1
CASSSLIGSYEQYF | TGCGCCAGCAGCTCCCTTATCGGGTCCTACGAGCAGTACTTC | - | - | TRBJ2-7 | TRBV4-3
CASSLALSKNTEAFF | TGCGCCAGCAGCTTGGCCCTGAGTAAGAACACTGAAGCTTTCTTT | once | - | TRBJ1-1 | TRBV5-1
CASSQDGTTGYEQYF | TGCGCCAGCAGCCAAGATGGGACAACCGGCTACGAGCAGTACTTC | - | - | TRBJ2-7 | TRBV4-3
CSANYYNEQFF | TGCAGTGCTAACTATTACAATGAGCAGTTCTTC | - | - | TRBJ2-1 | TRBV20-1
CASSVGLAGEQYF | TGTGCCAGCAGCGTAGGACTTGCGGGGGAGCAGTACTTC | - | - | TRBJ2-7 | TRBV9
CAISSEGGLAYEQYF | TGTGCCATCTCATCTGAGGGCGGACTAGCCTACGAGCAGTACTTC | - | TRBD2 | TRBJ2-7 | TRBV10-3
CASSPDRAGNTIYF | TGTGCCAGCAGCCCCGACCGGGCTGGAAACACCATATATTTT | - | - | TRBJ1-3 | TRBV6-5
CASSPLQGAGEAFF | TGTGCCAGCAGTCCCCTACAGGGGGCCGGTGAAGCTTTCTTT | few | TRBD1 | TRBJ1-1 | TRBV27
CASSELAGESYEQYF | TGTGCCAGCAGTGAACTAGCGGGAGAATCCTACGAGCAGTACTTC | - | TRBD2 | TRBJ2-7 | TRBV6-1
CAWSQRPTTNEKLFF | TGTGCCTGGAGTCAAAGACCCACAACTAATGAAAAACTGTTTTTT | - | - | TRBJ1-4 | TRBV30
CASSSRAIEQYF | TGTGCCAGCAGCTCCAGGGCTATCGAGCAGTACTTC | - | - | TRBJ2-7 | TRBV7-2
CASGLISRVRREGPYNEQFF | TGTGCTAGTGGTTTGATTTCACGAGTGCGGCGGGAGGGACCCTACAATGAGCAGTTCTTC | once | TRBD2 | TRBJ2-1 | TRBV12-5